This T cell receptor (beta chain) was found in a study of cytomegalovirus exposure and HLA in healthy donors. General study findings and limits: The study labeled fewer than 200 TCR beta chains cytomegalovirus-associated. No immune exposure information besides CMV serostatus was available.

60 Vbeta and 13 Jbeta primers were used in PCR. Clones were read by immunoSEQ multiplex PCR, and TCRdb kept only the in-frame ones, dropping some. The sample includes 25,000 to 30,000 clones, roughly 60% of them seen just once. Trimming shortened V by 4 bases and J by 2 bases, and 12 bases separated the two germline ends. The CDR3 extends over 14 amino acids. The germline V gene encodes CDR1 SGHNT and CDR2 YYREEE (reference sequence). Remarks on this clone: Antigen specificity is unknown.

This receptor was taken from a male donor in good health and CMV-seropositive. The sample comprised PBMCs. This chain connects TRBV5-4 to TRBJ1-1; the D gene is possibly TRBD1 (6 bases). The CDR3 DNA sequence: TGTGCCAGCAGCCGCCGGGACACCAACACTGAAGCTTTCTTT. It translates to CASSRRDTNTEAFF.